This section outlines one TCR beta chain sequence together with its context. These data are taken from a study of sequential checkpoint blockade in melanoma. Study at large: Randomization was 1:1 between first-line nivolumab→ipilimumab and ipilimumab→nivolumab.

Treatment noted: randomized to nivolumab then ipilimumab (arm A) or the reverse (arm B). Assay used: immunoSEQ multiplex PCR; TCRdb lists only in-frame clones, some missing. The table shows tens of thousands of clones, with around 75% occurring only once. The origin of this receptor is a human donor with melanoma. The sequences come from CD8+ T cells sorted from blood (inferred from file names), collected from a patient given nivolumab and ipilimumab in sequence.

The CDR3 here is CASSFPGGLNTGELFF. CDR3 nucleotide sequence: TGCGCCAGCAGCTTCCCAGGGGGCTTGAACACCGGGGAGCTGTTTTTT. The chain employs TRBV5-1 and TRBJ2-2; 8 bases align to TRBD1. V trimming: 2 bases; J trimming: 1 base; junction bases outside the gene matches: 4. The CDR3 length is 16 residues. Germline CDR1 and CDR2: SGHRS and YFSETQ.